This TCR beta chain is from a study of T-cell memory formation after mild COVID-19. Findings and limits, study-wide: Those CD4+ clones that contracted were mainly in CM and EM (CD8+ ones in EMRA).

TCRdb independently ran MiXCR on the 5' RACE reads; one entry per CDR3 protein. The profile shows 500,000 to 650,000 distinct CDR3 sequences, 20% to 25% of them singletons. The V and J ends lost 5 bases and 4 bases respectively, with 10 bases between them. Germline assignment: CDR1 LGHNA and CDR2 YNFKEQ. This CDR3 is built from 13 residues. This clonotype occurred a few times. Its matching antigen is unknown. The receptor comes from an adult woman who had mild COVID-19 (a few samples of this study predate the infection). Cell type and time point are not known. The chain combines TRBV4-2 with TRBJ2-3, with unresolved D. What was sequenced was PBMCs or a T cell subset sorted from them (not recorded which). CDR3 residues: CASSYRVPDTQYF. In nucleotides, the CDR3 is TGTGCCAGCAGCTACAGAGTCCCAGATACGCAGTATTTT.